A selection of T cell receptor beta chains follows, all from one sample in a study of T cell responses to AZD1222 COVID-19 vaccine. Profiling relied on immunoSEQ multiplex PCR, and the TCRdb table lists in-frame clones only, not all of them. The table records about 140,000 clones, roughly 92% of them present only once. Material: peripheral blood, obtained on day 0 of AZD1222 vaccination. The receptors were gathered from an adult in good health. Both conserved end residues are part of each CDR3. The order of the fields is D gene, V gene, clone size, J gene, CDR3 protein, CDR3 DNA. D genes are given only for firm matches. Clone size is stated in some rows and not others, as once, few, many or a class when expanded.

>TRBD1|TRBV6-4|-|TRBJ2-1
CASSASTGNEQFF
TGTGCCAGCAGTGCCTCGACAGGGAATGAGCAGTTCTTC
>TRBD1|TRBV7-9|-|TRBJ2-4
CASSLRQGSAKNIQYF
TGTGCCAGCAGCTTACGACAGGGGTCGGCCAAAAACATTCAGTACTTC
>-|TRBV2|-|TRBJ1-2
CASRPRRPVYGYTF
TGTGCCAGCAGGCCAAGGAGGCCGGTGTATGGCTACACCTTC
>-|TRBV4-2|-|TRBJ1-6
CASSQPYGTANSPLHF
TGTGCCAGCAGCCAACCCTATGGGACGGCCAATTCACCCCTCCACTTT
>-|TRBV6-2/TRBV6-3|-|TRBJ2-4
CASSQGGVQKNIQYF
TGTGCCAGCAGTCAAGGGGGGGTACAGAAAAACATTCAGTACTTC
>-|TRBV5-1|-|TRBJ2-7
CASSSGGPYEQYF
TGCGCCAGCAGCTCGGGCGGCCCCTACGAGCAGTACTTC
>-|TRBV20-1|-|TRBJ2-1
CSASDFGEQFF
TGCAGTGCCAGCGACTTTGGTGAGCAGTTCTTC
>-|TRBV18|-|TRBJ1-5
CASSQSQGVYGNQPQHF
TGTGCCAGCTCACAGTCACAGGGTGTATATGGCAATCAGCCCCAGCATTTT
>-|TRBV25-1|-|TRBJ2-1
CASSEPTASSYNEQFF
TGTGCCAGCAGTGAACCCACAGCGAGCTCCTACAATGAGCAGTTCTTC
>-|TRBV28|-|TRBJ1-1
CASRQGTVNTEAFF
TGTGCCAGCAGGCAGGGGACTGTGAACACTGAAGCTTTCTTT
>-|TRBV5-1|-|TRBJ2-7
CASSLGQTVLEQYF
TGCGCCAGCAGCTTAGGGCAGACCGTCCTCGAGCAGTACTTC
>-|TRBV27|-|TRBJ2-6
CASSPWTSGANVLTF
TGTGCCAGCAGTCCGTGGACATCTGGGGCCAACGTCCTGACTTTC
>-|TRBV5-1|-|TRBJ1-1
CASSLEGGDTEAFF
TGCGCCAGCAGCTTGGAGGGGGGAGACACTGAAGCTTTCTTT
>-|TRBV7-7|-|TRBJ1-6
CASSLTDNSPLHF
TGTGCTAGCAGCTTAACTGATAATTCACCCCTCCACTTT
>TRBD1|TRBV19|few|TRBJ1-1
CASSITGGGSTEAFF
TGTGCCAGTAGTATAACAGGGGGCGGGAGCACTGAAGCTTTCTTT
>-|TRBV5-1|-|TRBJ1-2
CASSPLNYGYTF
TGCGCCAGCAGCCCGCTTAACTATGGCTACACCTTC
>TRBD1|TRBV2|-|TRBJ2-6
CASRDRVNGANVLTF
TGTGCCAGCAGGGACAGGGTAAATGGGGCCAACGTCCTGACTTTC
>TRBD2|TRBV7-2|-|TRBJ2-5
CASSLVASGAVETQYF
TGTGCCAGCAGCTTAGTGGCTAGCGGGGCAGTGGAGACCCAGTACTTC
>-|TRBV11-2|-|TRBJ2-5
CASSLDPETQYF
TGTGCCAGCAGCTTAGATCCGGAGACCCAGTACTTC
>TRBD2|TRBV7-9|-|TRBJ2-1
CASIGLAGGHNEQFF
TGTGCCAGCATCGGACTAGCGGGGGGGCACAATGAGCAGTTCTTC
>-|TRBV3-1/TRBV3-2|-|TRBJ1-6
CASSQSGQNSPLHF
TGTGCCAGCAGCCAGTCGGGTCAGAATTCACCCCTCCACTTT
>-|TRBV6-1|-|TRBJ1-4
CASSALGIFNEKLFF
TGTGCCAGCAGTGCATTGGGTATTTTTAATGAAAAACTGTTTTTT
>TRBD1|TRBV4-1|-|TRBJ1-3
CASSQDGTGLENTIYF
TGCGCCAGCAGCCAAGATGGGACAGGGCTGGAAAACACCATATATTTT